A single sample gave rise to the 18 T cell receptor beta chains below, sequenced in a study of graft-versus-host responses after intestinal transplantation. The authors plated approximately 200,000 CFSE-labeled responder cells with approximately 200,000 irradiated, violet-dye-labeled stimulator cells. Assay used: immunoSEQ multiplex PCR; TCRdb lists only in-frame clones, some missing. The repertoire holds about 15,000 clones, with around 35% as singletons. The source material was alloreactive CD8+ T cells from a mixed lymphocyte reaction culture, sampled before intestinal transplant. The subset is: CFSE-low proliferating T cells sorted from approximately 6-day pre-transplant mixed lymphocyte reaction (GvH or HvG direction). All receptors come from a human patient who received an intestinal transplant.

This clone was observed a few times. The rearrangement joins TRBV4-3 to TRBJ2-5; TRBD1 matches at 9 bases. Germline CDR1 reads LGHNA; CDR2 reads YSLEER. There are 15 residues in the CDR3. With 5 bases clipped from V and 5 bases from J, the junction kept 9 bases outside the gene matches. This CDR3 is CASSAGTGLSETQYF. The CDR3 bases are TGCGCCAGCAGCGCAGGGACAGGGCTTTCGGAGACCCAGTACTTC.

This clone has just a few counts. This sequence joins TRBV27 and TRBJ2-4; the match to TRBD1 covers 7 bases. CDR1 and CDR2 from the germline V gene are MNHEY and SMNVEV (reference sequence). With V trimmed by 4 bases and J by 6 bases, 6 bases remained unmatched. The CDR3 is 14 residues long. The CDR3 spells CASSSQGYLNIQYF. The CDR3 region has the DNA TGTGCCAGCAGTTCACAGGGGTACTTAAACATTCAGTACTTC.

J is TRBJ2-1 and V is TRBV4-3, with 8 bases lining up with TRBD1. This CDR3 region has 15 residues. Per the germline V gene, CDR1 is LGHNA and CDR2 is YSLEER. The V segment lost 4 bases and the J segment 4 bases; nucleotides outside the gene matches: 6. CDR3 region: CASSPDRGEYNEQFF. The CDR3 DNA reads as TGCGCCAGCAGCCCCGACAGGGGTGAATACAATGAGCAGTTCTTC.

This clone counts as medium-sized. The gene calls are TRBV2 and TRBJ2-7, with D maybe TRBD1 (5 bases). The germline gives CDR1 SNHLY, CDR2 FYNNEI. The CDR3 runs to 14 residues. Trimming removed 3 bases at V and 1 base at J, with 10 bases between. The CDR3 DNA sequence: TGTGCCAGCAGTGAGGGGCAGGAGTCCTACGAGCAGTACTTC. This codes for CASSEGQESYEQYF.

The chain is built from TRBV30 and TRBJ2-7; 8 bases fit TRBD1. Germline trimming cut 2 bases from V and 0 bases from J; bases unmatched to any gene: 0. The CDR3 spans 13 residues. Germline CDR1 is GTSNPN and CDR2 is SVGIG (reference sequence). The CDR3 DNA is TGTGCCTGGAGTCAGGGGGCCTCCTACGAGCAGTACTTC. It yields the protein CAWSQGASYEQYF.

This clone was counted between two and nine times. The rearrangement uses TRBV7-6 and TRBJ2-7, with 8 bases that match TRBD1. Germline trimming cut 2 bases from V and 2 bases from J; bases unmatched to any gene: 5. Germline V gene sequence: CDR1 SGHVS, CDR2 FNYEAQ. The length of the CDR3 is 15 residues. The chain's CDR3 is CASSLMDRVPYEQYF. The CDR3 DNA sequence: TGTGCCAGCAGCTTAATGGACAGGGTGCCCTACGAGCAGTACTTC.

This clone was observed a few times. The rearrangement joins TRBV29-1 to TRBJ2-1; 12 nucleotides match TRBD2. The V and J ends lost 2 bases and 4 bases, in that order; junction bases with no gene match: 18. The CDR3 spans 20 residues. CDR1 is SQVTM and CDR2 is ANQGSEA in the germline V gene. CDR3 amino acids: CSVEWGGLGLAGGKYNEQFF. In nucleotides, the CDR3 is TGCAGCGTTGAATGGGGCGGGTTAGGCCTAGCGGGGGGGAAATACAATGAGCAGTTCTTC.

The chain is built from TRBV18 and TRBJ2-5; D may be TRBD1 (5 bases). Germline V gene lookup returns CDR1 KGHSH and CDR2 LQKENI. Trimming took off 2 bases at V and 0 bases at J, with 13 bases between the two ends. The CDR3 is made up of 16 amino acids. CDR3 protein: CASSPFSGRDQETQYF. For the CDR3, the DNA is TGTGCCAGCTCACCATTCTCTGGCAGGGACCAAGAGACCCAGTACTTC.

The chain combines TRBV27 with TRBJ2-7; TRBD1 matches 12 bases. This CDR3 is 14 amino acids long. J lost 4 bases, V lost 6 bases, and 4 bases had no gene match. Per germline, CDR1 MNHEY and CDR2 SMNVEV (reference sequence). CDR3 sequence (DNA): TGTGCCAGCAGCCTGGGACAGGGGGCATACGAGCAGTACTTC. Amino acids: CASSLGQGAYEQYF.

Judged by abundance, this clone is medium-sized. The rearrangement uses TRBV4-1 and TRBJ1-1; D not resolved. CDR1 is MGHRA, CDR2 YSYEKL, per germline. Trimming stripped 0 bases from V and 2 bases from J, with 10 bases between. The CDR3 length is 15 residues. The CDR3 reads CASSQDPTYNTEAFF. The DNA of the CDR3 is TGCGCCAGCAGCCAAGATCCAACTTATAACACTGAAGCTTTCTTT.

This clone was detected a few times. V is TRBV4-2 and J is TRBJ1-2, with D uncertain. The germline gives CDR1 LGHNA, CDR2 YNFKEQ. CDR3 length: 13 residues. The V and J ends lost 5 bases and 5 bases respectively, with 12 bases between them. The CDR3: CASSAYAGYGYTF. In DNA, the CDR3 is TGTGCCAGCAGCGCTTACGCGGGGTATGGCTACACCTTC.

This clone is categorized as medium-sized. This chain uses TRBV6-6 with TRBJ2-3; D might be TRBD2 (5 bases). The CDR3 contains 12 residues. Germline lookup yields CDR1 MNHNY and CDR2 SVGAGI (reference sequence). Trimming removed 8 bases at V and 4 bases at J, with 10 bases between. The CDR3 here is CASLTGSDTQYF. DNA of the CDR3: TGTGCCAGCCTGACGGGGTCAGATACGCAGTATTTT.

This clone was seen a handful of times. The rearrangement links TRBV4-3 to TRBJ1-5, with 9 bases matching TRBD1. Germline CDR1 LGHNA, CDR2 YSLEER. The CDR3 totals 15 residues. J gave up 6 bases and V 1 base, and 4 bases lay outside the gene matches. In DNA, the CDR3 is TGCGCCAGCAGCCAAGGGACAGGGGAGGGTCAGCCCCAGCATTTT. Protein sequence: CASSQGTGEGQPQHF.

The CDR3 sequence: CASSPGRGGYNEQFF. In nucleotides, the CDR3 is TGCGCCAGCAGCCCCGGTCGGGGGGGATACAATGAGCAGTTCTTC. This chain joins TRBV4-3 and TRBJ2-1; 8 bases fit TRBD2. Germline lookup yields CDR1 LGHNA and CDR2 YSLEER. The CDR3 runs to 15 residues. V trimming: 4 bases; J trimming: 4 bases; junction bases outside the gene matches: 6.

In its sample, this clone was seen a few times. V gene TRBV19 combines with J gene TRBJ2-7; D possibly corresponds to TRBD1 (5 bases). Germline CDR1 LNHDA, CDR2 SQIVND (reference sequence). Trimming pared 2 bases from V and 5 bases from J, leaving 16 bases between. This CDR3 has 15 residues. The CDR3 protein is CASSITPGRADEQYF. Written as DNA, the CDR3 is TGTGCCAGTAGTATAACCCCTGGCAGGGCCGACGAGCAGTACTTC.

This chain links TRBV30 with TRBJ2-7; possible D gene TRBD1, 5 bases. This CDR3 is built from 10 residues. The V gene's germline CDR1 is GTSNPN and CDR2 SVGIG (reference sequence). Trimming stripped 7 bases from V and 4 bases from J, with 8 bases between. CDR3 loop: CAFGHYEQYF. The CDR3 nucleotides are TGTGCCTTTGGACATTACGAGCAGTACTTC.

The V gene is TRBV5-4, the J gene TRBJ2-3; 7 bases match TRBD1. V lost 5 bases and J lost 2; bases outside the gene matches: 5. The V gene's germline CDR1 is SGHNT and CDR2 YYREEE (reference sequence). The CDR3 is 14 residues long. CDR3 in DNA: TGTGCCAGCAGTTTACAGGGGCTCACAGATACGCAGTATTTT. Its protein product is CASSLQGLTDTQYF.

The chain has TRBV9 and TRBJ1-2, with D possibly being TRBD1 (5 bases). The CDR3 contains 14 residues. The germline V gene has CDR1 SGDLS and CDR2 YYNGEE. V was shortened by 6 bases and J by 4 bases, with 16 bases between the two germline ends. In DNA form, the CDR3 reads TGTGCCAGCACAACGGACACGTCTACCTATGGCTACACCTTC. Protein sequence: CASTTDTSTYGYTF.